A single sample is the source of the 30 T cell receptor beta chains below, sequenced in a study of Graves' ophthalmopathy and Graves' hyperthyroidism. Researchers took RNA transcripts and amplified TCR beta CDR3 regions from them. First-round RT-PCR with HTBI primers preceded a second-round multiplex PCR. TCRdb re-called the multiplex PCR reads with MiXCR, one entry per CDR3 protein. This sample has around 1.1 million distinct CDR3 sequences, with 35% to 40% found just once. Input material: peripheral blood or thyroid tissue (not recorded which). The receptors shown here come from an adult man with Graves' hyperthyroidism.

The CDR3 loop is CASSWGGSPTNYGYTF. CDR3 sequence (DNA): TGCGCCAGCAGCTGGGGAGGGAGCCCGACTAACTATGGCTACACCTTC. The chain joins TRBV5-1 to TRBJ1-2; D not resolved. CDR1 is SGHRS and CDR2 is YFSETQ in the germline V gene. The length of the CDR3 is 16 residues. V was shortened by 3 bases and J by 0 bases, with 15 bases between the two germline ends.

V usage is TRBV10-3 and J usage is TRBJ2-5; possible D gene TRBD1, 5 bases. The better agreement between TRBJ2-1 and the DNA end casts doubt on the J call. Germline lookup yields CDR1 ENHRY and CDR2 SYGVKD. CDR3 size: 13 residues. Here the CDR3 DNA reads TGTGCCATCAGTGAGTTGTGGGGCGGTGAGCAGTTCTTC. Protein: CAISELWGGEQFF.

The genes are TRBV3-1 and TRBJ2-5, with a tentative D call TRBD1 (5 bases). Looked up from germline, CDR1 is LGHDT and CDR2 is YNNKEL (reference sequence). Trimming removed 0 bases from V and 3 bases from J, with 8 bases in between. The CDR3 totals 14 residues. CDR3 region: CASSQDHRKETQYF. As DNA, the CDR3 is TGTGCCAGCAGCCAAGATCACAGGAAAGAGACCCAGTACTTC.

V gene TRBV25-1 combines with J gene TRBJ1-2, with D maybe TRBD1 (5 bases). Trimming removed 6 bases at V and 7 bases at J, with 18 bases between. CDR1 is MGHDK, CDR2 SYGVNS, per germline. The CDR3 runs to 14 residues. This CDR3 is CASSRQGDVSGYTF. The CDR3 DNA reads TGTGCCAGCAGCCGGCAAGGGGACGTCAGTGGCTACACCTTC.

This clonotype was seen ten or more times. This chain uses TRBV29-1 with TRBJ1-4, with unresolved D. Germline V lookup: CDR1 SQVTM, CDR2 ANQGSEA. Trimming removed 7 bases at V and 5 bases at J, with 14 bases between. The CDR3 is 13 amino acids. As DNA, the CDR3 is TGCAGCGCCAGCGGGCGGATGAATGAAAAACTGTTTTTT. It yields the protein CSASGRMNEKLFF.

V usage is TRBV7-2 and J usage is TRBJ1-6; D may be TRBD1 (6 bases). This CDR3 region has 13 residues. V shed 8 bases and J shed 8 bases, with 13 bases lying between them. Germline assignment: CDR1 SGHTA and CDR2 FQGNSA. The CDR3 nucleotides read TGTGCCAGCGATTGGACAGAAGATTCACCCCTCCACTTT. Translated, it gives CASDWTEDSPLHF.

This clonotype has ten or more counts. Here the CDR3 reads CSASSKYEQYF. CDR3 in DNA: TGCAGTGCTAGTTCCAAATACGAGCAGTACTTC. This chain uses TRBV20-1 with TRBJ2-7; D is undetermined. The germline gives CDR1 DFQATT, CDR2 SNEGSKA (reference sequence). There are 11 residues in the CDR3. V shed 3 bases and J shed 4 bases, with 7 bases lying between them.

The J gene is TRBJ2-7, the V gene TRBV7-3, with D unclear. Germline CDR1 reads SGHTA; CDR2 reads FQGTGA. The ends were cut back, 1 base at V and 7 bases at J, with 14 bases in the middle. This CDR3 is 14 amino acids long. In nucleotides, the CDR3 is TGTGCCAGCAGCTTAAGTCCTGGGGTACGGGAGCAGTACTTC. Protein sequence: CASSLSPGVREQYF.

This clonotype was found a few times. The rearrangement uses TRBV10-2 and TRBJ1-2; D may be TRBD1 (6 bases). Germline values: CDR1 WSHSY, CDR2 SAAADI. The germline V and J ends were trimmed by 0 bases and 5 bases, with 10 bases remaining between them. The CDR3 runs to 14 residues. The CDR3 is CASSESGQHYGYTF. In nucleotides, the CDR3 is TGCGCCAGCAGTGAGTCCGGACAGCATTATGGCTACACCTTC.

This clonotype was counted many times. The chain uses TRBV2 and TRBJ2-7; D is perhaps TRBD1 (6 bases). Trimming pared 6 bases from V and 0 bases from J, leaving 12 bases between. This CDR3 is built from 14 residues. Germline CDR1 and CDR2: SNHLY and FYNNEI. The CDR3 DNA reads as TGTGCCAGCAGGAACAGGGTAAACTCCTACGAGCAGTACTTC. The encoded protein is CASRNRVNSYEQYF.

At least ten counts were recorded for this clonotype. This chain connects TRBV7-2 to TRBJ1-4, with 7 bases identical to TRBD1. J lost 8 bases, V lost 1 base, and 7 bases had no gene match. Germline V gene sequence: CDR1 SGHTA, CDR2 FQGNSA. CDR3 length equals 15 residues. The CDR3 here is CASSLGPRGGEKLFF. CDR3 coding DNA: TGTGCCAGCAGCTTAGGTCCCAGGGGGGGCGAAAAACTGTTTTTT.

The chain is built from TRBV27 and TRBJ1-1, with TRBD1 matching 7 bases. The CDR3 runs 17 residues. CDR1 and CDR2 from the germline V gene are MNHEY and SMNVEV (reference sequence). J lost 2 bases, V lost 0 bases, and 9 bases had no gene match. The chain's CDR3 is CASSLSLGDRANTEAFF. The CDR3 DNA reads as TGTGCCAGCAGTTTATCTCTAGGAGACAGGGCCAACACTGAAGCTTTCTTT.

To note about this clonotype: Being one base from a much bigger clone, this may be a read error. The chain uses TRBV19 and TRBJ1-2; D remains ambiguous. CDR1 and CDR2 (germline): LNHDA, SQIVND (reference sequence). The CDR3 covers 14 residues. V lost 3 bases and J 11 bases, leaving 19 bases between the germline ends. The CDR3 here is CASSMDHGPSGYTF. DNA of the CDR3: TGTGCCAGTAGTATGGATCACGGGCCTTCGGGATACACCTTC. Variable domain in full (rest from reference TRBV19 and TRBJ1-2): DGGITQSPKYLFRKEGQNVTLSCEQNLNHDAMYWYRQDPGQGLRLIYYSQIVNDFQKGDIAEGYSVSREKKESFPLTVTSAQKNPTAFYLCASSMDHGPSGYTFGSGTRLTVV.

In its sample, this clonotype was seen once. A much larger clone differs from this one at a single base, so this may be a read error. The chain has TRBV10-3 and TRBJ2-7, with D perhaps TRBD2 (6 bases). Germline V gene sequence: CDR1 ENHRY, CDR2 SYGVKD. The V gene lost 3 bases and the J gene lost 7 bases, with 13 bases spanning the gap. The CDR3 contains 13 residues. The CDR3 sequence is CAISDPGRREQYF. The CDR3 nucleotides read TGTGCCATCAGTGATCCAGGGAGGCGGGAGCAGTACTTC.

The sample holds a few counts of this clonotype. The CDR3 is CASSFPIDRRGTEAFF. DNA for the CDR3: TGTGCCAGCAGCTTCCCAATCGACAGGCGGGGCACTGAAGCTTTCTTT. The gene calls are TRBV5-5 and TRBJ1-1, with D tentatively TRBD1 (6 bases). Germline-derived CDR1 and CDR2 are SGHKS and YYEKEE (reference sequence). Trimming took off 2 bases at V and 4 bases at J, with 18 bases between the two ends. The CDR3 runs 16 residues.

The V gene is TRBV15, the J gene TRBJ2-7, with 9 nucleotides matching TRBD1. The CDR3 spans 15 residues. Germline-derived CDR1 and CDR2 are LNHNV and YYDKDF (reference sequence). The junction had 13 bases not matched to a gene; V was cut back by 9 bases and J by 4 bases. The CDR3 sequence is CATTDRGQGRYEQYF. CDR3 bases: TGTGCCACTACGGATAGGGGACAGGGCCGTTACGAGCAGTACTTC.

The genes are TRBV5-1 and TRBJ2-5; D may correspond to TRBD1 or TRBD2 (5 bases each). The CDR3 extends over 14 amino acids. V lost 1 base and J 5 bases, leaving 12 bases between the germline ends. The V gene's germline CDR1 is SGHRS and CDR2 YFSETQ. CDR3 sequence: CASSLRGVLETQYF. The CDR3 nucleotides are TGCGCCAGCAGCTTGAGGGGAGTATTGGAGACCCAGTACTTC.

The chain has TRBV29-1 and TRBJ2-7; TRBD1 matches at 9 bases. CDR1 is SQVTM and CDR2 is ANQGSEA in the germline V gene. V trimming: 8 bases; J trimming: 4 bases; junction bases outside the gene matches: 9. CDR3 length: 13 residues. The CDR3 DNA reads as TGCAGCTCAGGCGGGGACAGGGCGTACGAGCAGTACTTC. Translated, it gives CSSGGDRAYEQYF.

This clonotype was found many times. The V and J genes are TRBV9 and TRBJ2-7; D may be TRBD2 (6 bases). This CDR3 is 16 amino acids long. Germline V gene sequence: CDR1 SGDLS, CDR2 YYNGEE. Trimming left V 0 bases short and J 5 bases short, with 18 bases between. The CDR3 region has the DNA TGTGCCAGCAGCGTAGGTAGCGGAGGAGCGGGCCACGAGCAGTACTTC. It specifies CASSVGSGGAGHEQYF.

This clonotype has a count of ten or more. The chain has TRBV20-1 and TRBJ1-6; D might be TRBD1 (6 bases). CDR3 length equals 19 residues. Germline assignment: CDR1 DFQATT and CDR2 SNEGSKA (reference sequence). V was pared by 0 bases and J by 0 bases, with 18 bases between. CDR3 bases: TGCAGTGCTAGAGACGTGACAGCCAGGGGTGGCTCCTATAATTCACCCCTCCACTTT. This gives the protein CSARDVTARGGSYNSPLHF.

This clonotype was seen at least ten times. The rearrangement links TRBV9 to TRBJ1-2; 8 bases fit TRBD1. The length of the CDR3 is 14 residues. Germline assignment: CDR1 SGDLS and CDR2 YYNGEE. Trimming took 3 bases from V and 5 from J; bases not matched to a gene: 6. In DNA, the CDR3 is TGTGCCAGCAGCGAGGGGACAGGTTTATATGGCTACACCTTC. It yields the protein CASSEGTGLYGYTF.

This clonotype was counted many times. The CDR3 nucleotides read TGTGCCAGCAGTGAAAACGGGGGGAGCGAAGAGACCCAGTACTTC. As protein: CASSENGGSEETQYF. The chain joins TRBV2 to TRBJ2-5; 7 positions match TRBD2. The CDR3 runs 15 residues. The germline V gene encodes CDR1 SNHLY and CDR2 FYNNEI. After removal of 2 bases from V and 3 bases from J, the junction contained 6 bases not matched to a gene.

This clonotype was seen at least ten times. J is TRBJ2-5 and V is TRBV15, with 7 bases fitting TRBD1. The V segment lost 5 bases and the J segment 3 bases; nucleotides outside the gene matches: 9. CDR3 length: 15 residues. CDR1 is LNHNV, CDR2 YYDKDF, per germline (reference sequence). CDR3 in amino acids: CATSSEPTGKETQYF. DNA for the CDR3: TGTGCCACCAGCTCCGAGCCGACAGGGAAAGAGACCCAGTACTTC.

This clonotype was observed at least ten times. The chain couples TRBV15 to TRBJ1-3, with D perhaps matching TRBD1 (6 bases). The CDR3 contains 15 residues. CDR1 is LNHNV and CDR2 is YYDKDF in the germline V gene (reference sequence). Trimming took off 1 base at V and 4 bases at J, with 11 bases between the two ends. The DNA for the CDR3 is TGTGCCACCAGCAGAGTCCCGGGACAAGGAAACACCATATATTTT. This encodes CATSRVPGQGNTIYF. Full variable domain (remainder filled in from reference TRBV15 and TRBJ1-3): DAMVIQNPRYQVTQFGKPVTLSCSQTLNHNVMYWYQQKSSQAPKLLFHYYDKDFNNEADTPDNFQSRRPNTSFCFLDIRSPGLGDTAMYLCATSRVPGQGNTIYFGEGSWLTVV.

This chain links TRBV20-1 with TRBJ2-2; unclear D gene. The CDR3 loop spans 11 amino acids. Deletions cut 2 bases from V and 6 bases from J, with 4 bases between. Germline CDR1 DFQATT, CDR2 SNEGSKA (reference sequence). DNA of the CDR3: TGCAGTGCTAGACGCTCCGGGGAGCTGTTTTTT. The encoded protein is CSARRSGELFF.

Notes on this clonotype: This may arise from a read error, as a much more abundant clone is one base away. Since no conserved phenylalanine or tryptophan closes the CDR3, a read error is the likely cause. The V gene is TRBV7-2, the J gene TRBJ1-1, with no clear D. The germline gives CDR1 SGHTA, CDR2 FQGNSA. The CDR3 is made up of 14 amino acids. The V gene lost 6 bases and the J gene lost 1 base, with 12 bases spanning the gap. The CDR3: CASSYSNPNTEAFL. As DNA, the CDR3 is TGTGCCAGCAGTTACTCGAATCCGAACACTGAAGCTTTCCTT.

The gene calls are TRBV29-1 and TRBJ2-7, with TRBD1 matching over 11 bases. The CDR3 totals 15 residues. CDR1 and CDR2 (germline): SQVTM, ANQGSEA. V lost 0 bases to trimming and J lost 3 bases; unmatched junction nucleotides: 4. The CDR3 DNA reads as TGCAGCGTTGAAGAGTCCGGGACAGGGGGCTACGAGCAGTACTTC. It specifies CSVEESGTGGYEQYF.

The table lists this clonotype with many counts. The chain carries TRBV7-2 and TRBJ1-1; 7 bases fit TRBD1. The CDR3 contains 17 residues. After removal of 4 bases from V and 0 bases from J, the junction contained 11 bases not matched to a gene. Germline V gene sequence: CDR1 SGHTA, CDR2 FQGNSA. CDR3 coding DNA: TGTGCCAGCAGCTCCCAGGGGGGCAGAAATATGAACACTGAAGCTTTCTTT. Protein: CASSSQGGRNMNTEAFF.

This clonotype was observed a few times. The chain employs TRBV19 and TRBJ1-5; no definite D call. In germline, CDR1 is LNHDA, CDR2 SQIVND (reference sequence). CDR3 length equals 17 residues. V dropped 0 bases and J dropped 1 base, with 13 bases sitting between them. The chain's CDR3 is CASSIDPVVWSNQPQHF. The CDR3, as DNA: TGTGCCAGTAGTATAGATCCCGTCGTGTGGAGCAATCAGCCCCAGCATTTT.

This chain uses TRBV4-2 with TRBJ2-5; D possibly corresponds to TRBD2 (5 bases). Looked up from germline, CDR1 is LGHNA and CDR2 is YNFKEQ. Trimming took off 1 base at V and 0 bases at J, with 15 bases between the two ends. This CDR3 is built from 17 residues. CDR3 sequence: CASSQGGLALHQETQYF. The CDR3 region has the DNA TGTGCCAGCAGCCAAGGCGGTCTAGCATTGCACCAAGAGACCCAGTACTTC.